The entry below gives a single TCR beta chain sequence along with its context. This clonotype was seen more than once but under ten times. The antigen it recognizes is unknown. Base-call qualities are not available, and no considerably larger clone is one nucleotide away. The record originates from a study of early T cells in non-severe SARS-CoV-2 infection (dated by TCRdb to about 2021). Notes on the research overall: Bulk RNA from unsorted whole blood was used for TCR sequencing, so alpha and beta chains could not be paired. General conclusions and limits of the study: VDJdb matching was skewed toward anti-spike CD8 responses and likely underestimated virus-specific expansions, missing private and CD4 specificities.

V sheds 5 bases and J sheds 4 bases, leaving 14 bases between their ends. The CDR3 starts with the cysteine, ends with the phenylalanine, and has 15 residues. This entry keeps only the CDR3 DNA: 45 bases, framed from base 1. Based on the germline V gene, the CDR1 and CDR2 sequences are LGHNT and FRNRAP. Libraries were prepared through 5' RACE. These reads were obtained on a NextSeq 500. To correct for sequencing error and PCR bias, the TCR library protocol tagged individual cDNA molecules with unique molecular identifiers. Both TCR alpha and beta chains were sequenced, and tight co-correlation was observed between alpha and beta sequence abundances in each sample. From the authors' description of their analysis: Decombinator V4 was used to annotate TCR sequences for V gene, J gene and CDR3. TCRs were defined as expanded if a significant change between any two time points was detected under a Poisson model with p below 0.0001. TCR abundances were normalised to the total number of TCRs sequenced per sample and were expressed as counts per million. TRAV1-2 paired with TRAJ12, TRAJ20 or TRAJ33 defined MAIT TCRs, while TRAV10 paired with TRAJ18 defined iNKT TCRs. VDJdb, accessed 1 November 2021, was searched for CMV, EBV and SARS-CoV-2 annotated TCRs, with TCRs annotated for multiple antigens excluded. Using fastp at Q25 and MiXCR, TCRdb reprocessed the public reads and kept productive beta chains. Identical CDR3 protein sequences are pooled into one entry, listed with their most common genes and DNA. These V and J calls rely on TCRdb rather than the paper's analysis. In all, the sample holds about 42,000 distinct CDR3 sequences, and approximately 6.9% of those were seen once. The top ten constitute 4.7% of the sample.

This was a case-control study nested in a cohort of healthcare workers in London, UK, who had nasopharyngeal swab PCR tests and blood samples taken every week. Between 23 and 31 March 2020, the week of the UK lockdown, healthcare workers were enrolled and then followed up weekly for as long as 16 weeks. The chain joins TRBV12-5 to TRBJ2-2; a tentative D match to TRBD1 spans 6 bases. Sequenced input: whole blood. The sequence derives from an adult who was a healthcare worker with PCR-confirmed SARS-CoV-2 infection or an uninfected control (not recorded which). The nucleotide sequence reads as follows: TGTGCTAGTGGTCTAACAGGGTTAGGCACCGGGGAGCTGTTTTTT. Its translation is CASGLTGLGTGELFF.